The 21 T cell receptor beta chains listed next were all sequenced from one sample in a study of shared clonotypes between healthy human individuals. Sequencing was performed with immunoSEQ multiplex PCR; in TCRdb, only in-frame clones are kept and a portion is missing. Of approximately 1.5 million clones in the sample, approximately 98.5% were seen once. Specimen: naive CD4+ T cells sorted from blood. Documented subset: CD45RA+ positively selected. The receptors stem from a man aged 25-40 years in good health.

The sample holds one count of this clone. Other DNA sequences in the sample encode the same CDR3. The chain uses TRBV18 and TRBJ2-7; D not certain. With 1 base removed from V and 5 bases from J, the gap between germline ends came to 6 bases. CDR3 size: 12 residues. The germline V gene has CDR1 KGHSH and CDR2 LQKENI. CDR3 amino acids: CASSPQGHEQYF. CDR3 DNA sequence: TGTGCCAGCTCACCACAGGGCCACGAGCAGTACTTC.

The chain employs TRBV5-1 and TRBJ2-7; possibly TRBD2 for D (6 bases). Germline values: CDR1 SGHRS, CDR2 YFSETQ. The ends were cut back, 0 bases at V and 3 bases at J, with 13 bases in the middle. The CDR3 totals 15 residues. CDR3 in amino acids: CASSLVGGSVYEQYF. CDR3 bases: TGCGCCAGCAGCTTGGTTGGAGGGTCAGTCTACGAGCAGTACTTC.

V is TRBV4-3 and J is TRBJ2-3; tentatively, D is TRBD2 (6 bases). The ends were cut back, 0 bases at V and 5 bases at J, with 15 bases in the middle. The CDR3 has 16 amino acids. From germline, CDR1 is LGHNA and CDR2 YSLEER. In DNA, the CDR3 is TGCGCCAGCAGCCAAGATTGGGGGGAGTGGGGAGATACGCAGTATTTT. This translates into CASSQDWGEWGDTQYF.

This chain links TRBV18 with TRBJ2-1; 11 positions agree with TRBD2. With 3 bases clipped from V and 0 bases from J, the junction kept 7 bases outside the gene matches. CDR3 length: 18 residues. The germline gives CDR1 KGHSH, CDR2 LQKENI. CDR3 nucleotide sequence: TGTGCCAGCTCACCCCGAGCGGGACTAGCGGCCTCCTACAATGAGCAGTTCTTC. Protein product: CASSPRAGLAASYNEQFF.

This chain links TRBV10-2 with TRBJ2-2, with TRBD1 identical over 7 bases. This CDR3 has 14 residues. Germline CDR1 reads WSHSY; CDR2 reads SAAADI. V lost 8 bases, J lost 0 bases, and 3 bases stayed unmatched. CDR3 in DNA: TGCGCCAGCGTTAGGGGGCCGAACACCGGGGAGCTGTTTTTT. It encodes CASVRGPNTGELFF.

This chain uses TRBV29-1 with TRBJ2-3; D is ambiguous. V was clipped by 4 bases and J by 2 bases, with 13 bases between them. The CDR3 totals 14 residues. Germline-derived CDR1 and CDR2 are SQVTM and ANQGSEA. CDR3 in DNA: TGCAGCGTTGCGCTAGTAGGGCCCACAGATACGCAGTATTTT. It yields the protein CSVALVGPTDTQYF.

J is TRBJ2-7 and V is TRBV11-3; D ambiguous. From germline, CDR1 is SGHNT and CDR2 YENEEA. The CDR3 loop spans 11 amino acids. V was cut by 4 bases and J by 0 bases, with 1 base left in between. In nucleotides, the CDR3 is TGTGCCAGCAGCTCCTCCTACGAGCAGTACTTC. Amino acid sequence: CASSSSYEQYF.

The J gene is TRBJ1-5, the V gene TRBV5-6; TRBD1 agrees at 7 bases. The V segment lost 4 bases and the J segment 5 bases; nucleotides outside the gene matches: 9. In germline, CDR1 is SGHDT, CDR2 YYEEEE. The CDR3 runs to 15 residues. The DNA for the CDR3 is TGTGCCAGCAGCGCCAACAGGGGCTCCGATCAGCCCCAGCATTTT. This translates into CASSANRGSDQPQHF.

The chain recombines TRBV6-5 with TRBJ2-5; no clear D gene. The CDR3 sequence is 14 residues long. V dropped 0 bases and J dropped 4 bases, with 9 bases sitting between them. CDR1 MNHEY and CDR2 SVGAGI come from the germline V gene. CDR3 loop: CASSYSKAIETQYF. CDR3 DNA sequence: TGTGCCAGCAGTTACTCGAAAGCCATAGAGACCCAGTACTTC.

This chain uses TRBV11-2 with TRBJ2-7; 13 bases fit TRBD2. This CDR3 contains 15 residues. V lost 7 bases, J lost 4 bases, and 7 bases stayed unmatched. Germline CDR1 is SGHAT and CDR2 is FQNNGV. For the CDR3, the DNA is TGTGCCAGCATGGGACTAGCGGGATTCTGGTACGAGCAGTACTTC. It is translated as CASMGLAGFWYEQYF.

The chain employs TRBV9 and TRBJ1-4; D unresolved. V was pared by 2 bases and J by 2 bases, with 16 bases between. The CDR3 spans 17 residues. The germline V gene has CDR1 SGDLS and CDR2 YYNGEE. This CDR3 is CASSVEAVGWTNEKLFF. The CDR3 DNA reads TGTGCCAGCAGCGTGGAAGCTGTAGGGTGGACTAATGAAAAACTGTTTTTT.

V is TRBV29-1 and J is TRBJ2-2, with 10 bases identical to TRBD1. V lost 7 bases, J lost 1 base, and 3 bases stayed unmatched. Germline V gene sequence: CDR1 SQVTM, CDR2 ANQGSEA. The CDR3 spans 14 residues. CDR3 residues: CSGRTGGNTGELFF. CDR3 sequence (DNA): TGCAGCGGCCGGACAGGGGGGAACACCGGGGAGCTGTTTTTT.

CDR3 in DNA: TGTGCCAGCAGCCCTAGTGCGGCCCAATACAATGAGCAGTTCTTC. This sequence encodes CASSPSAAQYNEQFF. The gene calls are TRBV9 and TRBJ2-1; D is ambiguous. V shed 4 bases and J shed 4 bases, with 15 bases lying between them. CDR1 and CDR2 (germline): SGDLS, YYNGEE. The CDR3 runs 15 residues.

Notes on this clone: Different DNA sequences within this sample yield the same CDR3. This chain joins TRBV5-1 and TRBJ1-2; TRBD1 aligns across 10 bases. The CDR3 has 14 residues. The germline CDR1 and CDR2 sequences are SGHRS and YFSETQ. After removal of 4 bases from V and 2 bases from J, the junction contained 2 bases not matched to a gene. For the CDR3, the DNA is TGCGCCAGCAGCACGGGACAGGGGAACTATGGCTACACCTTC. It specifies CASSTGQGNYGYTF.

This chain joins TRBV4-3 and TRBJ2-1, with a possible D match to TRBD2 (5 bases). The ends were cut back, 6 bases at V and 8 bases at J, with 17 bases in the middle. Germline V gene lookup returns CDR1 LGHNA and CDR2 YSLEER. CDR3 length: 14 amino acids. CDR3 protein: CASSSGRPIDEQFF. CDR3 bases: TGCGCCAGCAGTTCGGGGAGACCCATCGATGAGCAGTTCTTC.

Regarding this clone: The same CDR3 arises from other DNA sequences in this sample as well. The CDR3 here is CASSVVTGELFF. The CDR3 nucleotides are TGTGCCAGCAGCGTAGTGACCGGGGAGCTGTTTTTT. V and J are TRBV9 and TRBJ2-2; no clear D. V was pared by 0 bases and J by 5 bases, with 2 bases between. Germline V lookup: CDR1 SGDLS, CDR2 YYNGEE. The CDR3 is 12 residues long.

The V and J genes are TRBV28 and TRBJ2-1; D possibly corresponds to TRBD1 (5 bases). The CDR3 loop spans 12 amino acids. Trimming took 8 bases from V and 1 from J, leaving 6 bases between them. Germline values: CDR1 MDHEN, CDR2 SYDVKM. The chain's CDR3 is CASSGSYNEQFF. The CDR3 DNA reads as TGTGCCAGCTCAGGGTCCTACAATGAGCAGTTCTTC.

V is TRBV2 and J is TRBJ1-4; D is unresolved. The CDR3 sequence is 12 residues long. Per germline, CDR1 SNHLY and CDR2 FYNNEI. V lost 5 bases and J 8 bases, leaving 9 bases between the germline ends. The CDR3 here is CASSRLGEKLFF. CDR3 bases: TGTGCCAGCAGTCGGCTGGGGGAAAAACTGTTTTTT.

The chain uses TRBV7-2 and TRBJ2-7; 7 positions agree with TRBD2. The CDR3 totals 15 residues. Germline CDR1 SGHTA, CDR2 FQGNSA. J lost 2 bases, V lost 5 bases, and 9 bases had no gene match. The CDR3 DNA is TGTGCCAGCAGCCCGCGGCGGGAGTCCCCCTACGAGCAGTACTTC. This gives the protein CASSPRRESPYEQYF.

The chain uses TRBV6-1 and TRBJ1-4; no clear D gene. Between the trimmed V and J ends, which lost 6 bases and 8 bases, there was a span of 16 bases. Germline V gene sequence: CDR1 MNHNS, CDR2 SASEGT. This CDR3 spans 14 amino acids. The CDR3 loop reads CASRNSGIGEKLFF. The CDR3 DNA is TGTGCCAGCAGGAACTCGGGGATAGGGGAAAAACTGTTTTTT.

J is TRBJ2-3 and V is TRBV7-9; D remains unclear. CDR1 SEHNR and CDR2 FQNEAQ come from the germline V gene (reference sequence). The CDR3 runs to 14 residues. Trimming pared 6 bases from V and 0 bases from J, leaving 10 bases between. The CDR3 DNA reads as TGTGCCAGCAGGGAAGCCGAGAGCACAGATACGCAGTATTTT. Protein product: CASREAESTDTQYF.